This T cell receptor (beta chain) was sequenced in a study of CD8 T cells in ankylosing spondylitis. Findings of the study overall: Reported data indicate significant enrichment of disease-linked clones within matched ankylosing spondylitis synovial fluid. Disease-associated clonotypes exhibited CD8+ identity and were relatively infrequent in peripheral blood. Characteristic, it appeared, of ankylosing spondylitis blood was a TCR beta motif of seven or eight highly homologous variants.

Trimming at V came to 3 bases and at J to 2 bases, leaving 4 bases not matched to a gene. CDR1 SGHTA and CDR2 FQGNSA come from the germline V gene. The CDR3 is 15 amino acids. Using quantitative 5'-RACE with molecular barcodes, the authors made TCR beta libraries. TCRdb re-called the 5' RACE reads with MiXCR, one entry per CDR3 protein. The repertoire includes around 230,000 distinct CDR3 sequences, about 9.1% of them detected once, and almost 7% sits in the top ten. There are many counts of this clonotype. Its antigen remains unknown. The chain is built from TRBV7-2 and TRBJ2-3; the match to TRBD2 covers 8 bases. Sequencing was performed on blood, either unsorted or a sorted T cell fraction (not recorded which). This clonotype was sampled from a male donor with ankylosing spondylitis or in good health (not recorded which). CDR3 loop: CASSFSGTNTDTQYF. In nucleotides, the CDR3 is TGTGCCAGCAGCTTTAGCGGGACAAACACAGATACGCAGTATTTT.